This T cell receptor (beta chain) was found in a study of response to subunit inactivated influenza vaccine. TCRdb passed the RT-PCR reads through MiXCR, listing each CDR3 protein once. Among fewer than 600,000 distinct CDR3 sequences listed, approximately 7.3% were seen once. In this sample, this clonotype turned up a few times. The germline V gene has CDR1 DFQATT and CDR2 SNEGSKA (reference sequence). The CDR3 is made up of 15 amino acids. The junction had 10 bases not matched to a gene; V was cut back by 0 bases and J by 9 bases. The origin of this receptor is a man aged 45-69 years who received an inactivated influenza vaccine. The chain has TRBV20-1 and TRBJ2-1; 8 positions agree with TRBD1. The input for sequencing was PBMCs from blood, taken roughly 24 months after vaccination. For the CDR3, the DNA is TGCAGTGCTAGAGATCTTAGGACAGGGCTCGCTGAGCAGTTCTTC. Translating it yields CSARDLRTGLAEQFF.